This entry concerns a single T cell receptor beta chain. This sequence may be a read error, since a much larger clone differs from it by one base. Not enrolled were patients with uncontrolled infection, other autoimmune disease, pregnancy or lactation. This CDR3 comprises 15 residues. The V and J ends lost 8 bases and 1 base, in that order; junction bases with no gene match: 7. Germline assignment: CDR1 MDHEN and CDR2 SYDVKM. These data come from a study of T cells in Graves' hyperthyroidism and ophthalmopathy. RNA transcripts yielded amplified TCR beta CDR3 regions. When the TCR CDR3 underwent first-round RT-PCR, the HTBI primer set was used. TCRdb processed the multiplex PCR reads anew with MiXCR; each CDR3 protein has one entry. The sample lists about 710,000 distinct CDR3 sequences, around 17% occurring once.

The sequence was obtained from a man in his late teens or twenties with Graves' hyperthyroidism. J is TRBJ1-1 and V is TRBV28; 10 nucleotides agree with TRBD1. Sequenced material: blood. This CDR3 is CASAGQGVPNTEAFF. In DNA form, the CDR3 reads TGTGCCAGCGCCGGACAGGGGGTCCCGAACACTGAAGCTTTCTTT.